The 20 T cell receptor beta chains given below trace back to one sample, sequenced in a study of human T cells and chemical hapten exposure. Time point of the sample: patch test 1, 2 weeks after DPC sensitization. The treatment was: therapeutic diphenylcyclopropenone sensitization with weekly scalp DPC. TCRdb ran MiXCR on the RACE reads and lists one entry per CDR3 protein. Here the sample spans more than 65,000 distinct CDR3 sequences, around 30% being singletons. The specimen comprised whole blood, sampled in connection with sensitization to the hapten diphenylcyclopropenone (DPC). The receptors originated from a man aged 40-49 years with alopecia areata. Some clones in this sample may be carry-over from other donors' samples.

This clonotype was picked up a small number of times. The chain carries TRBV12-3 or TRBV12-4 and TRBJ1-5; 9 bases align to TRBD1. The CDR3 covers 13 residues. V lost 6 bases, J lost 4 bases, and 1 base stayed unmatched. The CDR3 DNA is TGTGCCAGCAGACAGGGGGCAAATCAGCCCCAGCATTTT. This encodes CASRQGANQPQHF.

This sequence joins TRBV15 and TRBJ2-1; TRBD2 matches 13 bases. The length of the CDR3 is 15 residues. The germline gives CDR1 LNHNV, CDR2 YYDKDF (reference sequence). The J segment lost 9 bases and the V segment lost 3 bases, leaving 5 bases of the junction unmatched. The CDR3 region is CATSRGTSGIGEQFF. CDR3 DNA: TGTGCCACCAGCAGGGGGACTAGCGGGATTGGTGAGCAGTTCTTC. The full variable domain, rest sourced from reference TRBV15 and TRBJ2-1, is DAMVIQNPRYQVTQFGKPVTLSCSQTLNHNVMYWYQQKSSQAPKLLFHYYDKDFNNEADTPDNFQSRRPNTSFCFLDIRSPGLGDTAMYLCATSRGTSGIGEQFFGPGTRLTVL.

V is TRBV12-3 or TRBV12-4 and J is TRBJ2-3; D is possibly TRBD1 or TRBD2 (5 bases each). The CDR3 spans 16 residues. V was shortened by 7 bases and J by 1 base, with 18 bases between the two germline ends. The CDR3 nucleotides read TGTGCCAGCACCCTTCCGGGACCCGAGGGCACAGATACGCAGTATTTT. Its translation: CASTLPGPEGTDTQYF.

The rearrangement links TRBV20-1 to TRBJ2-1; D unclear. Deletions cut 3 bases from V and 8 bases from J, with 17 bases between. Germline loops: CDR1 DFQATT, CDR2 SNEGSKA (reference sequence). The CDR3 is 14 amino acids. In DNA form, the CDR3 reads TGCAGTGCTAGTAGAGAGTCGGTGAGCGATGAGCAGTTCTTC. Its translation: CSASRESVSDEQFF.

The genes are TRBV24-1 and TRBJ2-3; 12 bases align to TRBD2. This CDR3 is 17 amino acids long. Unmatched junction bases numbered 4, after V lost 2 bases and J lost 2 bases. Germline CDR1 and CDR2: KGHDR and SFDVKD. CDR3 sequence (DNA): TGTGCCACCAGTGATTGGGGACTAGCGGGCGCCACAGATACGCAGTATTTT. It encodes CATSDWGLAGATDTQYF.

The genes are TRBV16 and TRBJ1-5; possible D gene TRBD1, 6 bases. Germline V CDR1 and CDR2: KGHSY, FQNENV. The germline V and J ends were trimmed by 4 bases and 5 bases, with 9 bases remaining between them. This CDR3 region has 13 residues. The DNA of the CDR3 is TGTGCCAGCAGCCCACAGGGCTATCAGCCCCAGCATTTT. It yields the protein CASSPQGYQPQHF.

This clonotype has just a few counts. This CDR3 reads CASSPPDFNEQFF. The CDR3, as DNA: TGTGCCAGCTCACCCCCTGACTTCAATGAGCAGTTCTTC. The chain recombines TRBV18 with TRBJ2-1; no reliable D call. There are 13 residues in the CDR3. Per germline, CDR1 KGHSH and CDR2 LQKENI. The V end lost 3 bases, the J end lost 6 bases, and 9 bases lay between the germline ends.

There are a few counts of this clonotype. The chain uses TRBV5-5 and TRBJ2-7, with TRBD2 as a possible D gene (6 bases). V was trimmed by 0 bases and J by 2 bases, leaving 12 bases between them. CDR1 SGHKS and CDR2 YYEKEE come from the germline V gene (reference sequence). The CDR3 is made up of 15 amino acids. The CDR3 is CASSLASGDPYEQYF. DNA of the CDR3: TGTGCCAGCAGCTTGGCGTCGGGGGACCCCTACGAGCAGTACTTC.

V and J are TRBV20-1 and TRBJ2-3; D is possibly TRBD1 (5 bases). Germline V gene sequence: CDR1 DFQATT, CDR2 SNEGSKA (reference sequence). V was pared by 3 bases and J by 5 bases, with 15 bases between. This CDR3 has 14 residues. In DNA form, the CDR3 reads TGCAGTGCTAGCCACAGGATAAGATTAGATACGCAGTATTTT. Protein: CSASHRIRLDTQYF.

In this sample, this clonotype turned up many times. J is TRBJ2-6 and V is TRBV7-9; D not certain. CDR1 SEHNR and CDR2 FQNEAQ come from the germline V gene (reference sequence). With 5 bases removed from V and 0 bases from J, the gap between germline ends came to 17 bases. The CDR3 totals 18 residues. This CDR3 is CASSPFAGFRSGANVLTF. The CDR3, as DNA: TGTGCCAGCAGCCCTTTTGCCGGGTTCCGCTCTGGGGCCAACGTCCTGACTTTC.

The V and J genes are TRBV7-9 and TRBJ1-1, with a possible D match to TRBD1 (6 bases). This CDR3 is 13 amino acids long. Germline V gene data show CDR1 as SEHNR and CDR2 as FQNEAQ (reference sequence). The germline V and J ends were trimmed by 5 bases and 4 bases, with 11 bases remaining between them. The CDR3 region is CASSQQGSTEAFF. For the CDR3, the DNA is TGTGCCAGCAGCCAACAGGGTTCCACTGAAGCTTTCTTT. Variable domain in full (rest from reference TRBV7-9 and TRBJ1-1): DTGVSQNPRHKITKRGQNVTFRCDPISEHNRLYWYRQTLGQGPEFLTYFQNEAQLEKSRLLSDRFSAERPKGSFSTLEIQRTEQGDSAMYLCASSQQGSTEAFFGQGTRLTVV.

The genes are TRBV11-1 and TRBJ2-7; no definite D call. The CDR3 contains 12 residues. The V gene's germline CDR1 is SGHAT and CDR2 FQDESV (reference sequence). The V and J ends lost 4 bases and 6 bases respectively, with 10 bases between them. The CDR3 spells CASSYLVGEQYF. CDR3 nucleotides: TGTGCCAGCAGCTACCTAGTGGGCGAGCAGTACTTC.

CDR3 in DNA: TGTGCCAGCAGCCTGACTAGCGGGAAGGGCTACAATGAGCAGTTCTTC. It encodes CASSLTSGKGYNEQFF. V is TRBV5-6 and J is TRBJ2-1; TRBD2 agrees at 11 bases. The CDR3 is 16 residues long. Looked up from germline, CDR1 is SGHDT and CDR2 is YYEEEE. With 4 bases clipped from V and 3 bases from J, the junction kept 6 bases outside the gene matches.

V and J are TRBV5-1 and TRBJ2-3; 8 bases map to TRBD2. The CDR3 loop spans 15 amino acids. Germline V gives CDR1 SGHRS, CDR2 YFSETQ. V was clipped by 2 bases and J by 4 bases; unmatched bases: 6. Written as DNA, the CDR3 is TGCGCCAGCAGCTTAACGGGAGGGCCCCCAGATACGCAGTATTTT. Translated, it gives CASSLTGGPPDTQYF.

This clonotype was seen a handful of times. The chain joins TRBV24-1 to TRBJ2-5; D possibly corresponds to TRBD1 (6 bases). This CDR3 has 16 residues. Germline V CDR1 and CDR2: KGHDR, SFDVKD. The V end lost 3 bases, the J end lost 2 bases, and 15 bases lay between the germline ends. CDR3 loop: CATSDQPGHLQETQYF. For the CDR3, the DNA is TGTGCCACCAGTGATCAGCCGGGACACCTACAAGAGACCCAGTACTTC.

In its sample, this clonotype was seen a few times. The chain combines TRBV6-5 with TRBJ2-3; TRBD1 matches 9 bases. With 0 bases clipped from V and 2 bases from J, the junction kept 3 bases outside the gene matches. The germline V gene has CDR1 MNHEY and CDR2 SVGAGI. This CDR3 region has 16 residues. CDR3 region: CASSYSGTGFTDTQYF. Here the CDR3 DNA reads TGTGCCAGCAGTTACTCCGGGACAGGGTTCACAGATACGCAGTATTTT.

CDR3: CASSVHPSRETQYF. CDR3 in DNA: TGTGCCAGCTCAGTGCACCCCTCGAGAGAGACCCAGTACTTC. The chain has TRBV18 and TRBJ2-5, with unresolved D. The germline V gene has CDR1 KGHSH and CDR2 LQKENI. With 5 bases removed from V and 4 bases from J, the gap between germline ends came to 14 bases. There are 14 residues in the CDR3.

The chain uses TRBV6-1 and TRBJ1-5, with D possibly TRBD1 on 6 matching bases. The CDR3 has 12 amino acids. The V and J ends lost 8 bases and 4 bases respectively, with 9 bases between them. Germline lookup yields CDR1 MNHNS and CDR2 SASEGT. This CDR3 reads CASGQRNQPQHF. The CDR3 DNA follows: TGTGCCAGCGGACAGCGTAATCAGCCCCAGCATTTT.

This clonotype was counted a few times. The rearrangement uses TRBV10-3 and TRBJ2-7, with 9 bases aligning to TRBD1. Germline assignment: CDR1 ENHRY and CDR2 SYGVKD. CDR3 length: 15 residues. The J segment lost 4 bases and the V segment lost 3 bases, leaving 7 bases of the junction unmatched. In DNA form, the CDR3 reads TGTGCCATCAGTGACACCGGGACAGGGCCTTACGAGCAGTACTTC. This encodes CAISDTGTGPYEQYF.

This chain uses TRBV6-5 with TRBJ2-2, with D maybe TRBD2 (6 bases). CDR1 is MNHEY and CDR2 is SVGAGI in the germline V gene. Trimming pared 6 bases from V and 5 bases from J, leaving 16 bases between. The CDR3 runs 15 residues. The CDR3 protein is CASSLTSPRTGELFF. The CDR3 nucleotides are TGTGCCAGCAGCTTAACTAGCCCGAGGACCGGGGAGCTGTTTTTT.